The next 20 T cell receptor beta chains were all read from a single sample in a study of cytomegalovirus exposure and HLA in healthy donors. PCR used 60 Vbeta primers and 13 Jbeta primers. The protocol was immunoSEQ multiplex PCR, while the TCRdb copy is restricted to in-frame clones and leaves out a portion. This sample's table has about 130,000 clones. The sample comprised PBMCs. All receptors come from a man between 18 and 35 years old in good health and CMV-seronegative.

J is TRBJ2-7 and V is TRBV28; D perhaps matches TRBD1 (6 bases). In germline, CDR1 is MDHEN, CDR2 SYDVKM. The germline V and J ends were trimmed by 6 bases and 7 bases, with 10 bases remaining between them. The CDR3 runs 11 residues. The CDR3 spells CASSLRGEQYF. In DNA form, the CDR3 reads TGTGCCAGCAGCTTGAGGGGGGAGCAGTACTTC.

The V gene is TRBV6-1, the J gene TRBJ2-2; a weak D match, TRBD2 (5 bases). V was trimmed by 1 base and J by 8 bases, leaving 26 bases between them. The CDR3 sequence is 19 residues long. Germline lookup yields CDR1 MNHNS and CDR2 SASEGT. This CDR3 is CASSEGVGRTGFSWGELFF. In DNA form, the CDR3 reads TGTGCCAGCAGTGAAGGTGTCGGGCGGACGGGATTTTCCTGGGGGGAGCTGTTTTTT.

The CDR3 DNA reads TGTGCCAGAAGCGGATCGGGATCGGGCAGTTCCCCCGAATTCGCTCATCAGCCCCAGCATTTT. The encoded protein is CARSGSGSGSSPEFAHQPQHF. The gene calls are TRBV5-3 and TRBJ1-5, with D unresolved. TRBV5-3 is classed as an ORF, of uncertain function. CDR3 size: 21 residues. V lost 4 bases and J 5 bases, leaving 34 bases between the germline ends.

This sequence joins TRBV5-6 and TRBJ1-2, with D perhaps TRBD1 (6 bases). CDR3 length: 13 amino acids. The germline gives CDR1 SGHDT, CDR2 YYEEEE. The germline V and J ends were trimmed by 4 bases and 2 bases, with 9 bases remaining between them. Here the CDR3 DNA reads TGTGCCAGCAGCCCGGACAGCAACTATGGCTACACCTTC. Translation: CASSPDSNYGYTF. The full variable domain, in which reference TRBV5-6 and TRBJ1-2 provide the parts outside the CDR3, is DAGVTQSPTHLIKTRGQQVTLRCSPKSGHDTVSWYQQALGQGPQFIFQYYEEEERQRGNFPDRFSGHQFPNYSSELNVNALLLGDSALYLCASSPDSNYGYTFGSGTRLTVV.

The chain combines TRBV27 with TRBJ2-2; 7 bases match TRBD2. The V and J ends lost 0 bases and 3 bases, in that order; junction bases with no gene match: 7. There are 17 residues in the CDR3. Germline CDR1 is MNHEY and CDR2 is SMNVEV (reference sequence). The CDR3 DNA sequence: TGTGCCAGCAGTTTATCCGGAGCTAGCGGCGACACCGGGGAGCTGTTTTTT. Protein: CASSLSGASGDTGELFF.

V gene TRBV6-1 combines with J gene TRBJ2-3; TRBD1 matches at 11 bases. The CDR3 is 15 amino acids. CDR1 and CDR2 (germline): MNHNS, SASEGT. J gave up 5 bases and V 8 bases, and 9 bases lay outside the gene matches. CDR3 loop: CASSRSGTGGDTQYF. The CDR3 nucleotides read TGTGCCAGCTCACGATCCGGGACAGGGGGAGATACGCAGTATTTT.

The rearrangement uses TRBV30 and TRBJ1-1; D is ambiguous. Germline-derived CDR1 and CDR2 are GTSNPN and SVGIG (reference sequence). Trimming left V 0 bases short and J 1 base short, with 21 bases between. The CDR3 has 18 amino acids. The CDR3 DNA sequence: TGTGCCTGGAGTGTATCCGACCGAGTAAACTCAGGGAACACTGAAGCTTTCTTT. This gives the protein CAWSVSDRVNSGNTEAFF.

The chain combines TRBV2 with TRBJ1-4, with 7 bases lining up with TRBD1. The V gene end was trimmed by 6 bases and the J gene end by 1 base; junction bases not matched to a gene: 2. Germline-derived CDR1 and CDR2 are SNHLY and FYNNEI. CDR3 length: 14 amino acids. The CDR3 DNA reads TGTGCCAGCAGGAACAGGGGAACTAATGAAAAACTGTTTTTT. Protein: CASRNRGTNEKLFF.

This rearrangement joins TRBV4-1 to TRBJ2-2, with 9 positions matching TRBD1. CDR1 is MGHRA, CDR2 YSYEKL, per germline. The ends lost 0 bases at V and 2 bases at J; junction bases unmatched: 10. The CDR3 totals 19 residues. CDR3 in amino acids: CASSQDRVKGQGNTGELFF. DNA of the CDR3: TGCGCCAGCAGCCAAGATCGAGTCAAGGGACAGGGAAACACCGGGGAGCTGTTTTTT.

As to this clone: Mismatch with germline at one junction end may stem from a read error. The chain recombines TRBV23-1 with TRBJ2-1; a weak D match, TRBD2 (7 bases). TRBV23-1 is given ORF status, its function remaining uncertain. CDR3 length equals 16 residues. CDR3 in amino acids: CASSQSGRFRAGALVF. CDR3 nucleotides: TGCGCCAGCAGTCAATCCGGTAGATTTCGCGCGGGGGCCCTGGTCTTC.

V is TRBV12-5 and J is TRBJ2-5, with unresolved D. The CDR3 is 13 amino acids. Trimming shortened V by 1 base and J by 5 bases, and 8 bases separated the two germline ends. Germline assignment: CDR1 LGHNT and CDR2 FRNRAP. In DNA form, the CDR3 reads TGTGCTAGTGGTTTGGGCAGGAAGGAGACCCAGTACTTC. It translates to CASGLGRKETQYF.

The chain couples TRBV7-9 to TRBJ2-7; TRBD1 matches at 9 bases. V trimming: 1 base; J trimming: 2 bases; junction bases outside the gene matches: 6. Germline values: CDR1 SEHNR, CDR2 FQNEAQ (reference sequence). The CDR3 has 16 amino acids. The CDR3 DNA follows: TGTGCCAGCAGCTTAGGAGACAGGGGGGCCACCTACGAGCAGTACTTC. This translates into CASSLGDRGATYEQYF.

This sequence joins TRBV6-5 and TRBJ1-3; 10 nucleotides line up with TRBD1. CDR3 length equals 16 residues. V dropped 4 bases and J dropped 4; count of bases not matched to a gene: 7. Germline assignment: CDR1 MNHEY and CDR2 SVGAGI. CDR3: CASSSTGGFSGNTIYF. CDR3 DNA: TGTGCCAGCAGTTCGACAGGGGGCTTTTCGGGAAACACCATATATTTT.

The chain combines TRBV6-6 with TRBJ1-5, with 8 positions matching TRBD1. The trim removed 6 bases at V and 7 bases at J, leaving 8 bases unmatched. Germline V lookup: CDR1 MNHNY, CDR2 SVGAGI (reference sequence). The length of the CDR3 is 14 residues. CDR3 DNA sequence: TGTGCCAGCAGCCCCGGACAGGGAGCACAGCCCCAGCATTTT. Translating gives CASSPGQGAQPQHF.

This chain connects TRBV28 to TRBJ2-5; a weak D match, TRBD2 (6 bases). Trimming took 4 bases from V and 3 from J, leaving 15 bases between them. Germline lookup yields CDR1 MDHEN and CDR2 SYDVKM. The CDR3 loop spans 15 amino acids. CDR3 protein: CASSSSGGFEETQYF. The CDR3, as DNA: TGTGCCAGCAGTTCATCCGGGGGATTTGAAGAGACCCAGTACTTC.

The chain has TRBV19 and TRBJ2-6; no clear D gene. CDR1 and CDR2 (germline): LNHDA, SQIVND (reference sequence). The germline V and J ends were trimmed by 1 base and 4 bases, with 2 bases remaining between them. CDR3 length equals 13 residues. Here the CDR3 DNA reads TGTGCCAGTAGTATAGCGGGGGCCAACGTCCTGACTTTC. This encodes CASSIAGANVLTF.

The V call is TRBV6-5, the J call TRBJ1-1, with D tentatively TRBD1 (6 bases). This CDR3 comprises 13 residues. Germline loops: CDR1 MNHEY, CDR2 SVGAGI. The V gene lost 5 bases and the J gene lost 5 bases, with 12 bases spanning the gap. The CDR3 bases are TGTGCCAGCAGTCACAGGGTTGAGACTGAAGCTTTCTTT. Translation: CASSHRVETEAFF.

This chain joins TRBV6-1 and TRBJ2-5; D may be TRBD1 (7 bases). V gave up 3 bases and J gave up 5 bases, with 13 bases separating them. Germline CDR1 MNHNS, CDR2 SASEGT. This CDR3 has 14 amino acids. CDR3 DNA sequence: TGTGCCAGCAGTGACGGAGGGGGCGTTGAGACCCAGTACTTC. Encoded protein: CASSDGGGVETQYF.

The chain employs TRBV6-1 and TRBJ2-7, with 9 positions matching TRBD1. CDR3 length equals 15 residues. V gave up 7 bases and J gave up 3 bases; unmatched junction bases: 10. Germline V gene data show CDR1 as MNHNS and CDR2 as SASEGT. CDR3 sequence reads: CASIRLQGANYEQYF. The CDR3 DNA follows: TGTGCCAGCATAAGGCTACAGGGGGCTAACTACGAGCAGTACTTC.

The chain has TRBV9 and TRBJ2-2; TRBD2 agrees at 7 bases. There are 16 residues in the CDR3. With 3 bases clipped from V and 0 bases from J, the junction kept 5 bases outside the gene matches. CDR1 is SGDLS and CDR2 is YYNGEE in the germline V gene. The CDR3 bases are TGTGCCAGCAGCGCCCACGGGACTACGAACACCGGGGAGCTGTTTTTT. Translating gives CASSAHGTTNTGELFF.